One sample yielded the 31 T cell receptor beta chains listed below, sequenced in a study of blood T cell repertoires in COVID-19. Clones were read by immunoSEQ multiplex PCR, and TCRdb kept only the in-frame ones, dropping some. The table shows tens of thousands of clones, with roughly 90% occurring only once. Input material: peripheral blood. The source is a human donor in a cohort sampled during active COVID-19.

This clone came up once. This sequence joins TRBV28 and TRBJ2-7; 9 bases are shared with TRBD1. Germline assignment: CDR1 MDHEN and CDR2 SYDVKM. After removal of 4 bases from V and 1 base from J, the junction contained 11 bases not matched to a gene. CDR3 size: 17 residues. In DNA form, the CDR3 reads TGTGCCAGCAGTTATAACCCACTGGGACAGGGTTCCTACGAGCAGTACTTC. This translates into CASSYNPLGQGSYEQYF.

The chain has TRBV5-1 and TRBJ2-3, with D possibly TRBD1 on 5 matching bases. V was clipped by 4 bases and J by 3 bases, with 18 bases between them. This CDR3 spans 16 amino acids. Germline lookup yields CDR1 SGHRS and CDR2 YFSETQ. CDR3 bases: TGCGCCAGCAGCCGACAGCTCAGGGTCGAAACAGATACGCAGTATTTT. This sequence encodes CASSRQLRVETDTQYF.

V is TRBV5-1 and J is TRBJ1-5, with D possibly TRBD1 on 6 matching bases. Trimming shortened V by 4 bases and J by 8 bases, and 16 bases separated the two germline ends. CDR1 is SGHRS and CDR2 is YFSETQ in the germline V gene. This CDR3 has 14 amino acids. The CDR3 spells CASSPGHPMEPQHF. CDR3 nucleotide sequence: TGCGCCAGCAGCCCGGGACATCCCATGGAGCCCCAGCATTTT.

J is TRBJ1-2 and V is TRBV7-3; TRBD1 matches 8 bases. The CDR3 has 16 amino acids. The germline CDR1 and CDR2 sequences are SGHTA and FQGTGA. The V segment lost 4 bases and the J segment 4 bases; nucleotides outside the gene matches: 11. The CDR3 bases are TGTGCCAGCAGCTCCTCGGACAGGGCGATACCCTATGGCTACACCTTC. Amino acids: CASSSSDRAIPYGYTF.

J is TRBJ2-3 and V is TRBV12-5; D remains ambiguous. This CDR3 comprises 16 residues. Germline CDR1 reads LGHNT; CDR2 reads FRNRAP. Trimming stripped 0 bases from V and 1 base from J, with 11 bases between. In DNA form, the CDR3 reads TGTGCTAGTGGTTTGGTACCCAGTCAGGGCACAGATACGCAGTATTTT. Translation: CASGLVPSQGTDTQYF.

The DNA for the CDR3 is TGTGCCAGCAGCGTAGCTCCGGGACAGGGCCCAGATACGCAGTATTTT. Its protein product is CASSVAPGQGPDTQYF. The genes are TRBV9 and TRBJ2-3; TRBD1 agrees at 9 bases. The CDR3 has 16 residues. Losses at the gene ends were 0 bases for V and 4 bases for J; bases not matched to a gene: 6. Germline loops: CDR1 SGDLS, CDR2 YYNGEE.

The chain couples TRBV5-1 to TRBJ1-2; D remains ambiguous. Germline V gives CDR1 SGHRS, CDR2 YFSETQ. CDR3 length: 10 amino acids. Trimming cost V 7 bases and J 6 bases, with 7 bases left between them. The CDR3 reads CASAGDGYTF. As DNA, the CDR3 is TGCGCCAGCGCTGGAGATGGCTACACCTTC. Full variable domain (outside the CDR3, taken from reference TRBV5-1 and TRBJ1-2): KAGVTQTPRYLIKTRGQQVTLSCSPISGHRSVSWYQQTPGQGLQFLFEYFSETQRNKGNFPGRFSGRQFSNSRSEMNVSTLELGDSALYLCASAGDGYTFGSGTRLTVV.

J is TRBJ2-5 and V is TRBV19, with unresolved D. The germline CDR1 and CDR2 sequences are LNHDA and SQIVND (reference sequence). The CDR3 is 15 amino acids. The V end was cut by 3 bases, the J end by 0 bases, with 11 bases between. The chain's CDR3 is CASSISSLYQETQYF. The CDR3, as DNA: TGTGCCAGTAGTATTTCCAGTCTGTACCAAGAGACCCAGTACTTC.

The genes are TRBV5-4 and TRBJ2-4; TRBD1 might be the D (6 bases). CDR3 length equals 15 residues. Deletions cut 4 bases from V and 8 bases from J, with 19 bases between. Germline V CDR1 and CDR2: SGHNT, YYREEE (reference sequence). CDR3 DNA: TGTGCCAGCAGCCCTGACAGGCCCTACGTGGACATTCAGTACTTC. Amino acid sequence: CASSPDRPYVDIQYF.

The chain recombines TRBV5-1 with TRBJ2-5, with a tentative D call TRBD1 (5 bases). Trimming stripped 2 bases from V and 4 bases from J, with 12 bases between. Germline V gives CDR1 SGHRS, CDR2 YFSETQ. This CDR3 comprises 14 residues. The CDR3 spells CASSFGQGRETQYF. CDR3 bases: TGCGCCAGCAGCTTCGGGCAGGGCAGAGAGACCCAGTACTTC.

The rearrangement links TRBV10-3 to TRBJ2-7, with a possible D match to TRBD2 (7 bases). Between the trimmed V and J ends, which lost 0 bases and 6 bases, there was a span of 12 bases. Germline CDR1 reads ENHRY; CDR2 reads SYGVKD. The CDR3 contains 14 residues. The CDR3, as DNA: TGTGCCATCAGTGAGTCAGGGGGGGCGGGCGAGCAGTACTTC. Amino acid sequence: CAISESGGAGEQYF.

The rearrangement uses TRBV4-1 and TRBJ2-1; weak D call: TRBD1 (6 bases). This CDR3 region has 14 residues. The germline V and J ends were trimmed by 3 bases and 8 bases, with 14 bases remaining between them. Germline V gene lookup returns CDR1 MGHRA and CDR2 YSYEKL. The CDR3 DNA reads TGCGCCAGCAGCCACTTACAGGGTAATGATGAGCAGTTCTTC. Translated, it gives CASSHLQGNDEQFF.

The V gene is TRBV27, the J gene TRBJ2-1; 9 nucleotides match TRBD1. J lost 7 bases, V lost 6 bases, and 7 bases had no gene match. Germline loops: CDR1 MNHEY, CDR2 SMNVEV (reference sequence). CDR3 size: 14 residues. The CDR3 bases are TGTGCCAGCAGACCGGGACAGGGACTTAATGAGCAGTTCTTC. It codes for CASRPGQGLNEQFF.

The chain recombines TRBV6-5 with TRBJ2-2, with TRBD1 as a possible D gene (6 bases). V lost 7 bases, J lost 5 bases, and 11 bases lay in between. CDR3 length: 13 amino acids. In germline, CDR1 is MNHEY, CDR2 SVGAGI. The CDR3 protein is CASNQGTTGELFF. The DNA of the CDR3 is TGTGCCAGCAACCAAGGGACAACCGGGGAGCTGTTTTTT.

The chain's CDR3 is CASSEASRLETQYF. The CDR3 region has the DNA TGTGCCAGCAGTGAAGCCTCCAGGCTGGAGACCCAGTACTTC. This chain links TRBV2 with TRBJ2-5; no clear D gene. V was clipped by 0 bases and J by 5 bases, with 10 bases between them. The CDR3 runs 14 residues. Germline V gives CDR1 SNHLY, CDR2 FYNNEI.

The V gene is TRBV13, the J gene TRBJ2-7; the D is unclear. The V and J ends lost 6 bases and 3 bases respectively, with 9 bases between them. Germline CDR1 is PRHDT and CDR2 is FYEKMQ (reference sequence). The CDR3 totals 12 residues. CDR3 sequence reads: CASRRSNYEQYF. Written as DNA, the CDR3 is TGTGCCAGCAGGCGGAGCAACTACGAGCAGTACTTC.

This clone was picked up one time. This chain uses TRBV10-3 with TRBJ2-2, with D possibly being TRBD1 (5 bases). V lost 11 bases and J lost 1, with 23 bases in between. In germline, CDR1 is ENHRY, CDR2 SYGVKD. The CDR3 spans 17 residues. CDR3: CAPPGHLNLKNTGELFF. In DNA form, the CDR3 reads TGTGCCCCCCCCGGACACCTGAACCTAAAGAACACCGGGGAGCTGTTTTTT.

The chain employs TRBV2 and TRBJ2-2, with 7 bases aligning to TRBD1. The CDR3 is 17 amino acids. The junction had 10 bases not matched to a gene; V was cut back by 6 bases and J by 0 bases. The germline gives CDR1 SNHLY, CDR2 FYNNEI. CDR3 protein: CASSAIRDSPNTGELFF. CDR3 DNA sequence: TGTGCCAGCAGCGCCATTAGGGACAGCCCGAACACCGGGGAGCTGTTTTTT.

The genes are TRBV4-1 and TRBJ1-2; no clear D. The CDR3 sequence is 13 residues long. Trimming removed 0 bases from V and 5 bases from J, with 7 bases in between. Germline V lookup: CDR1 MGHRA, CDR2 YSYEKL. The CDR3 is CASSQDPGYGYTF. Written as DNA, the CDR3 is TGCGCCAGCAGCCAAGACCCGGGTTATGGCTACACCTTC.

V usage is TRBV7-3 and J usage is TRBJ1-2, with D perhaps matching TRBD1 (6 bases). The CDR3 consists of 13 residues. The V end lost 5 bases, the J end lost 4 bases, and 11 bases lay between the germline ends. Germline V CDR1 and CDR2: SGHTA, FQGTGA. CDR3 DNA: TGTGCCAGCAGCCCGGGACAAGTCTATGGCTACACCTTC. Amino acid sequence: CASSPGQVYGYTF.

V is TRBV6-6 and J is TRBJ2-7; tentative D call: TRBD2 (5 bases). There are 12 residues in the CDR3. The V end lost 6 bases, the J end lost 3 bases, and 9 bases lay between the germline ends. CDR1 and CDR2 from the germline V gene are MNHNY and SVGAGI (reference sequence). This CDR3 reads CASSLEGYEQYF. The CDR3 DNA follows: TGTGCCAGCAGCCTCGAGGGCTACGAGCAGTACTTC.

The DNA of the CDR3 is TGTGCCGGAGGGGTACCAGATACGCAGTATTTT. Residues: CAGGVPDTQYF. J is TRBJ2-3 and V is TRBV2, with D possibly being TRBD2 (6 bases). Per germline, CDR1 SNHLY and CDR2 FYNNEI. V lost 11 bases and J 4 bases, leaving 10 bases between the germline ends. The CDR3 spans 11 residues. Full variable domain (remainder filled in from reference TRBV2 and TRBJ2-3): EPEVTQTPSHQVTQMGQEVILRCVPISNHLYFYWYRQILGQKVEFLVSFYNNEISEKSEIFDDQFSVERPDGSNFTLKIRSTKLEDSAMYFCAGGVPDTQYFGPGTRLTVL.

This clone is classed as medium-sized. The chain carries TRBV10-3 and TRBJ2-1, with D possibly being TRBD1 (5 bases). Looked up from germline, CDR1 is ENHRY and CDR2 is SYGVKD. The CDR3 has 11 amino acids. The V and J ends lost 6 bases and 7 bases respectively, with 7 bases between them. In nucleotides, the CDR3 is TGTGCCATCAGCCAGGGAAATGAGCAGTTCTTC. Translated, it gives CAISQGNEQFF.

The CDR3 nucleotides read TGCGCCAGCAGCTTGGCCCGGGACAGGGACGTATACGAGCAGTACTTC. This gives the protein CASSLARDRDVYEQYF. V gene TRBV5-1 combines with J gene TRBJ2-7; 9 bases are a match to TRBD1. CDR1 and CDR2 from the germline V gene are SGHRS and YFSETQ. V lost 0 bases to trimming and J lost 4 bases; unmatched junction nucleotides: 8. The CDR3 extends over 16 amino acids.

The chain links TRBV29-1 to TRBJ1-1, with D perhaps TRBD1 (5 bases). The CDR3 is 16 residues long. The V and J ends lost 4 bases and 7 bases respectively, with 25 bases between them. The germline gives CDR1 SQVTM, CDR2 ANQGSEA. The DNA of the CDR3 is TGCAGCGTTGCGACTCGGTGGGGGGAGGTGTTTAATGAAGCTTTCTTT. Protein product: CSVATRWGEVFNEAFF.

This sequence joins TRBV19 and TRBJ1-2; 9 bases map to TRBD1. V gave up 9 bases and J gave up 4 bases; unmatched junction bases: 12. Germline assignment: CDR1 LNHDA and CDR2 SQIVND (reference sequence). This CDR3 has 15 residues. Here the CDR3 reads CASSLRATGGYGYTF. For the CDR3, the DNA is TGTGCCAGCTCCCTCCGGGCGACAGGGGGCTATGGCTACACCTTC.

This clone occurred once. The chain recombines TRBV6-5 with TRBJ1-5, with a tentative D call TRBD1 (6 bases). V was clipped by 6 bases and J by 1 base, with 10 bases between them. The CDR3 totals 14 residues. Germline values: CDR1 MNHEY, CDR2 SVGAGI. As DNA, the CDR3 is TGTGCCAGCAGAAGCAGGGGCAGCAATCAGCCCCAGCATTTT. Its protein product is CASRSRGSNQPQHF.

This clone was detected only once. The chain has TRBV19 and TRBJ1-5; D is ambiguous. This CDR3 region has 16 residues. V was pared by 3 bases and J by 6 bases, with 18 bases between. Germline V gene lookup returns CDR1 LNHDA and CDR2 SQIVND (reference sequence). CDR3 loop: CASSIEGRGDGQPQHF. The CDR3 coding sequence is TGTGCCAGTAGTATTGAGGGTCGGGGAGATGGTCAGCCCCAGCATTTT.

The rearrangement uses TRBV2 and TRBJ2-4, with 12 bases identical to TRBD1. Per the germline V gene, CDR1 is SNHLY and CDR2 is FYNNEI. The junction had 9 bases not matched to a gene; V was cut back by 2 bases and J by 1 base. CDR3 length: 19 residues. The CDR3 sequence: CASSEPEGQGAMAKNIQYF. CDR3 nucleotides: TGTGCCAGCAGTGAACCGGAGGGACAGGGGGCGATGGCCAAAAACATTCAGTACTTC.

The CDR3, as DNA: TGTGCCAGCCGTTTTACTGGGGCCAACGTCCTGACTTTC. It is translated as CASRFTGANVLTF. The rearrangement joins TRBV2 to TRBJ2-6; D gene ambiguous. The CDR3 spans 13 residues. V lost 8 bases, J lost 2 bases, and 7 bases lay in between. From germline, CDR1 is SNHLY and CDR2 FYNNEI. Filled out from reference TRBV2 and TRBJ2-6, the complete variable domain reads EPEVTQTPSHQVTQMGQEVILRCVPISNHLYFYWYRQILGQKVEFLVSFYNNEISEKSEIFDDQFSVERPDGSNFTLKIRSTKLEDSAMYFCASRFTGANVLTFGAGSRLTVL.

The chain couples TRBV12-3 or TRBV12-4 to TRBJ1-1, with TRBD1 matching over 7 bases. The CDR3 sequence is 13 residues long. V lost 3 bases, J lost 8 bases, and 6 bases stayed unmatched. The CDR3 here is CASSLGTVGEAFF. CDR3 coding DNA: TGTGCCAGCAGTTTGGGGACAGTGGGGGAAGCTTTCTTT.